This record concerns one T cell receptor beta chain sequence. Using immunoSEQ multiplex PCR, the repertoire was profiled, and TCRdb retains in-frame clones only, with some absent. This sample has a few hundred thousand clones, with approximately 85% found just once. The CDR3 contains 16 residues. CDR1 KGHDR and CDR2 SFDVKD come from the germline V gene. Unmatched junction bases numbered 10, after V lost 4 bases and J lost 3 bases. The data were obtained in a study of blood T cell repertoires in COVID-19. The origin of this receptor is a woman between 45 and 60 years old who had been exposed to COVID-19. Material: PBMCs or T cells enriched from blood (not recorded which). This chain links TRBV24-1 with TRBJ2-7, with TRBD2 identical over 8 bases. CDR3 DNA: TGTGCCACCAGTGACCTGACCGGGACTAGATTCTACGAGCAGTACTTC. As protein: CATSDLTGTRFYEQYF.